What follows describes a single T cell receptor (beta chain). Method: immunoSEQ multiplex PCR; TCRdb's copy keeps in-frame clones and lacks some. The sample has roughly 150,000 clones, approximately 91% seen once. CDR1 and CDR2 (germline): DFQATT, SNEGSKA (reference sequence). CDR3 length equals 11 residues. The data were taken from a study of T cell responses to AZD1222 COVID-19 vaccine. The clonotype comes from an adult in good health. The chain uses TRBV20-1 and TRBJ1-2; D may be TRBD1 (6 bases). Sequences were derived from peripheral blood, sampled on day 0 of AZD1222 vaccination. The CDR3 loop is CSHTGYYGYTF. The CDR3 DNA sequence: TGCAGCCATACAGGGTATTATGGCTACACCTTC.